This TCR beta chain was found in a study of blood T cell repertoires in COVID-19. This CDR3 has 11 residues. Germline CDR1 reads MNHEY; CDR2 reads SVGEGT. V was clipped by 3 bases and J by 5 bases, with 4 bases between them. The protocol was immunoSEQ multiplex PCR, while the TCRdb copy is restricted to in-frame clones and leaves out a portion. The sample carries roughly 270,000 clones, approximately 81% recorded once. The cohort comprised adults aged roughly 18 to 100 years residing in about 25 US areas. Material for sequencing was PBMCs or T cells enriched from blood (not recorded which). The clonotype comes from a woman between 45 and 60 years old who had recovered from COVID-19. The chain carries TRBV6-2 or TRBV6-3 and TRBJ2-5, with no clear D. CDR3 in amino acids: CASSYSETQYF. In DNA, the CDR3 is TGTGCCAGCAGTTATAGCGAGACCCAGTACTTC.